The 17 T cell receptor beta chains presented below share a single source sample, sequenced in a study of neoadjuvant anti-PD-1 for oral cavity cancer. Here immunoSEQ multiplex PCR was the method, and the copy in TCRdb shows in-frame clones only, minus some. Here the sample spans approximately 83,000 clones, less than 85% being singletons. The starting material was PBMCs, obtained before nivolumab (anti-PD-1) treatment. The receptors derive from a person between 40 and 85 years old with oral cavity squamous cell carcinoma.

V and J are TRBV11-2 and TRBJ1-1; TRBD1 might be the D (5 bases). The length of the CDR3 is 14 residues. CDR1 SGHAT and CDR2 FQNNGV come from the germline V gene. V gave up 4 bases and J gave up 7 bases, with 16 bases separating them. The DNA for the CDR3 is TGTGCCAGCAGCTCCGTCAGGACTGGGGGTGAAGCTTTCTTT. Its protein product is CASSSVRTGGEAFF.

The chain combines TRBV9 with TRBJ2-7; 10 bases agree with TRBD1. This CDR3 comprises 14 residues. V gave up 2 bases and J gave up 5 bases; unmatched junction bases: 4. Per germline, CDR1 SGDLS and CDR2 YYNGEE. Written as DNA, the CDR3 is TGTGCCAGCAGCGTCGGGACAGGGGAGGACGAGCAGTACTTC. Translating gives CASSVGTGEDEQYF.

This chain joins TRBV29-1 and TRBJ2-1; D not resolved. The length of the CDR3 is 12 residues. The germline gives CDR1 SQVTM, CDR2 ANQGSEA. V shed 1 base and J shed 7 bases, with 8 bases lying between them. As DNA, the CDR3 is TGCAGCGTTGAAGGGACGAGGAATGAGCAGTTCTTC. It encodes CSVEGTRNEQFF.

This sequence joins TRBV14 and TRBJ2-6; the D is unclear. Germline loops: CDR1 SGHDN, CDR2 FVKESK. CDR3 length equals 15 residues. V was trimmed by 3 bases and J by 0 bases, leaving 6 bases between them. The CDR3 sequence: CASSQVRSGANVLTF. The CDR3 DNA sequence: TGTGCCAGCAGCCAGGTCCGCTCTGGGGCCAACGTCCTGACTTTC.

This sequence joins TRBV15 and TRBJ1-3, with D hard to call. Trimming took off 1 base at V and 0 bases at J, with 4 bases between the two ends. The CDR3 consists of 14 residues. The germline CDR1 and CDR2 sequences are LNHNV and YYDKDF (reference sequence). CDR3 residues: CATSRGGSGNTIYF. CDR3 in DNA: TGTGCCACCAGCAGAGGAGGCTCTGGAAACACCATATATTTT.

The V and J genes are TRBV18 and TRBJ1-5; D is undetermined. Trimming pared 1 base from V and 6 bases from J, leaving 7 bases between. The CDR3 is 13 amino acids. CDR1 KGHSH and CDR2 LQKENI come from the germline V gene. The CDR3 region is CASSPLEGQPQHF. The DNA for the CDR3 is TGTGCCAGCTCACCACTTGAGGGTCAGCCCCAGCATTTT.

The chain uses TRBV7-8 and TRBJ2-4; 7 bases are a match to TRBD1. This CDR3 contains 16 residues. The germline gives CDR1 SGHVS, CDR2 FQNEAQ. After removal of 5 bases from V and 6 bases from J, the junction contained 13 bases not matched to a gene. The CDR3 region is CASSRSTGRIGNIQYF. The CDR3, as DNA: TGTGCCAGCAGCAGATCGACAGGGCGCATAGGAAACATTCAGTACTTC.

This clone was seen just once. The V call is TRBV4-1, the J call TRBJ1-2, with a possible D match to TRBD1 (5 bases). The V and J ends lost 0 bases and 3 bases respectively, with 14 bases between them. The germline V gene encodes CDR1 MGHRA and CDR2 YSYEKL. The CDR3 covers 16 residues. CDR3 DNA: TGCGCCAGCAGCCAAGATTTGGCAGGGATGGACTATGGCTACACCTTC. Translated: CASSQDLAGMDYGYTF.

The CDR3: CASSRAGGELFF. The DNA of the CDR3 is TGCGCCAGCAGCCGCGCGGGCGGGGAGCTGTTTTTT. The rearrangement joins TRBV10-1 to TRBJ2-2, with D possibly matching TRBD2 (5 bases). The germline V gene has CDR1 WNHNN and CDR2 SYGVQD (reference sequence). This CDR3 is built from 12 residues. With 6 bases removed from V and 7 bases from J, the gap between germline ends came to 9 bases.

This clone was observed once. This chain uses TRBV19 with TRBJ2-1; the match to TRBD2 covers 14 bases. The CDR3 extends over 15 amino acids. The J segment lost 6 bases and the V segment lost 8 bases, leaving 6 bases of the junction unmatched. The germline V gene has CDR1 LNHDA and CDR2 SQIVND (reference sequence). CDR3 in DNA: TGTGCCAGTTCGCCGGGACTAGCGGGAGTCAATGAGCAGTTCTTC. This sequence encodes CASSPGLAGVNEQFF.

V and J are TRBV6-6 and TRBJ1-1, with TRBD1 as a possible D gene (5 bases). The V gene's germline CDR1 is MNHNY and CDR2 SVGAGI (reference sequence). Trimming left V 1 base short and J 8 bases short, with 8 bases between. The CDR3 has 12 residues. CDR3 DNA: TGTGCCAGCAGTTACTTGGGGGAGGAAGCTTTCTTT. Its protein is CASSYLGEEAFF.

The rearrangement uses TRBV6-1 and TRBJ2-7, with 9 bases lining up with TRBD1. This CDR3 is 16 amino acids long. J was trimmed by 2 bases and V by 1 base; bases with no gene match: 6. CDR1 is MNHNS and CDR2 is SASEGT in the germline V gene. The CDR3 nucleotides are TGTGCCAGCAGTGAAGTATACGACAGGGGGACCTACGAGCAGTACTTC. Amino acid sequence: CASSEVYDRGTYEQYF.

DNA of the CDR3: TGTGCCAGCAGCCCCTCGCCTAGCGTCTCCTACGAGCAGTACTTC. Encoded protein: CASSPSPSVSYEQYF. The chain has TRBV11-2 and TRBJ2-7; the D gene is possibly TRBD2 (6 bases). V lost 5 bases, J lost 0 bases, and 14 bases lay in between. The CDR3 is 15 residues long. CDR1 is SGHAT, CDR2 FQNNGV, per germline.

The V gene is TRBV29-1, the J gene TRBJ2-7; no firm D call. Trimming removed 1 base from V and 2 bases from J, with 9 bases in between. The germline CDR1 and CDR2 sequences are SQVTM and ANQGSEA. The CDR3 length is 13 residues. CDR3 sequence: CSVEVSNTYEQYF. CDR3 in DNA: TGCAGCGTTGAAGTTAGCAATACCTACGAGCAGTACTTC.

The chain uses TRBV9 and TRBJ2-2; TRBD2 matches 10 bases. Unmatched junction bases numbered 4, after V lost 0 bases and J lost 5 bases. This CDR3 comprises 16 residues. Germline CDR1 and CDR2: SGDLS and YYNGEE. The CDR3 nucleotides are TGTGCCAGCAGCGTAGCTAGCGGGAGAGGGACCGGGGAGCTGTTTTTT. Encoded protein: CASSVASGRGTGELFF.

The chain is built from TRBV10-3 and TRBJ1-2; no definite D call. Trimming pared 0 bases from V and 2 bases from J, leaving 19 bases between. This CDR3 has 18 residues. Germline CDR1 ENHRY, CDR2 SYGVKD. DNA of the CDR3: TGTGCCATCAGTGAGTCGAGCTTATTGATCGCCGGCAACTATGGCTACACCTTC. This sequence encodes CAISESSLLIAGNYGYTF.

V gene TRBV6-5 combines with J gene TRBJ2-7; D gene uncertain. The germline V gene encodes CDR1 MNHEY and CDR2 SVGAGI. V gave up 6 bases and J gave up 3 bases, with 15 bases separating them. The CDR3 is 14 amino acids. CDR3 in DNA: TGTGCCAGCAGCCCTTCGACAACTCGCTACGAGCAGTACTTC. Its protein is CASSPSTTRYEQYF.